The next 5 T cell receptor beta chains were all read from a single sample in a study of blood T cell repertoires in COVID-19. Here immunoSEQ multiplex PCR was the method, and the copy in TCRdb shows in-frame clones only, minus some. The data hold 150,000 or so clones, with over 70% observed a single time. The specimen was peripheral blood. The receptors originated from a man older than 75 with acute or convalescent COVID-19.

This chain joins TRBV18 and TRBJ1-6, with TRBD1 matching 7 bases. The CDR3 extends over 16 amino acids. The ends lost 3 bases at V and 9 bases at J; junction bases unmatched: 11. Per the germline V gene, CDR1 is KGHSH and CDR2 is LQKENI. The CDR3 sequence: CASSPGQTVSGSPLHF. The CDR3 DNA sequence: TGTGCCAGCTCACCGGGACAGACGGTGTCTGGTTCACCCCTCCACTTT.

This chain links TRBV7-6 with TRBJ1-1; maybe TRBD1 (6 bases). The V gene lost 1 base and the J gene lost 1 base, with 7 bases spanning the gap. CDR1 SGHVS and CDR2 FNYEAQ come from the germline V gene. There are 14 residues in the CDR3. In DNA form, the CDR3 reads TGTGCCAGCAGCTTAGAAGGGGGGAACACTGAAGCTTTCTTT. Its protein product is CASSLEGGNTEAFF.

The chain carries TRBV10-3 and TRBJ1-1; TRBD1 might be the D (6 bases). Germline V gene data show CDR1 as ENHRY and CDR2 as SYGVKD. The V and J ends lost 2 bases and 6 bases respectively, with 16 bases between them. The CDR3 is 15 amino acids. CDR3 in DNA: TGTGCCATCAGTGAGCAGGGGAAAGTGAGGCCTGAAGCTTTCTTT. The encoded protein is CAISEQGKVRPEAFF.

The chain recombines TRBV7-2 with TRBJ2-1; 7 bases are shared with TRBD2. With 5 bases clipped from V and 2 bases from J, the junction kept 12 bases outside the gene matches. There are 17 residues in the CDR3. CDR1 is SGHTA and CDR2 is FQGNSA in the germline V gene. The CDR3 DNA reads as TGTGCCAGCAGCCGCGTACTTATCGGGGGGACCTACAATGAGCAGTTCTTC. Its protein product is CASSRVLIGGTYNEQFF.

V gene TRBV2 combines with J gene TRBJ1-4; TRBD1 agrees at 7 bases. Losses at the gene ends were 6 bases for V and 4 bases for J; bases not matched to a gene: 5. The CDR3 runs 14 residues. Germline V gene lookup returns CDR1 SNHLY and CDR2 FYNNEI. CDR3: CASREQGVNEKLFF. CDR3 coding DNA: TGTGCCAGCAGGGAGCAGGGGGTTAATGAAAAACTGTTTTTT.